What follows is one TCR beta chain and its context. It has no known antigen specificity. Qualities for individual bases were not recorded, and no much larger clone is one base off. This sample is drawn from a study of shared T cell receptors in the human thymus (dated by TCRdb to the early 2020s). Turning to the overall study: The study examined how the human thymus generates shared, self-reactive T-cell receptor alpha chains.

The library came from the immunoSEQ multiplex PCR assay. Not all clones reach the TCRdb copy of this immuneACCESS table, which keeps in-frame sequences only. Checked studies attribute under half of the gap to unresolved V genes and leave the rest unexplained. For this sample the table gives under 450,000 clones, of which 95% were detected only once. 0.015% to 0.025% of the sample goes to the ten largest clones. V gives up 2 bases and J gives up 6 bases, and the segment between their germline ends measures 15 bases. The CDR3 has 15 amino acids, counting the end cysteine and phenylalanine. The read is trimmed to its CDR3 DNA, 45 bases read in frame from base 1. CDR1 LNHDA and CDR2 SQIVND are derived from the germline V gene (reference sequence).

The receptor chain draws on TRBV19 and TRBJ2-3; matching of 6 bases hints at TRBD2 as the D gene. What was sequenced was thymocytes. The TCR comes from a human donor. The bases are TGTGCCAGTAGTATAAAGTGGAGGGTGGAGGATACGCAGTATTTT. This encodes CASSIKWRVEDTQYF.